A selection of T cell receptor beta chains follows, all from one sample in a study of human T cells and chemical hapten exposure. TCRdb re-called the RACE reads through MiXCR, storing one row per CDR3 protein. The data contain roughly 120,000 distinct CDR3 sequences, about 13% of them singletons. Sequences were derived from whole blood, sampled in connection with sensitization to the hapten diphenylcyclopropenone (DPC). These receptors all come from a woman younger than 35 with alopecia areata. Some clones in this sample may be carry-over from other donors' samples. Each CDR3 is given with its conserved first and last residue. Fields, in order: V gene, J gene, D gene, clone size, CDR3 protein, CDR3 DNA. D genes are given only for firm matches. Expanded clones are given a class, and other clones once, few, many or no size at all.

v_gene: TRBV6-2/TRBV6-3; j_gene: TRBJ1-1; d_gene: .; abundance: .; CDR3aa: CASSYSQEPMNTEAFF; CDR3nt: TGTGCCAGCAGTTACTCACAGGAACCTATGAACACTGAAGCTTTCTTT
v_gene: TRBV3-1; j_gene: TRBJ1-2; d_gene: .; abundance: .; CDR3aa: CASNTGDGGRGYTF; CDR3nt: TGTGCCAGCAACACCGGGGACGGCGGAAGGGGCTACACCTTC
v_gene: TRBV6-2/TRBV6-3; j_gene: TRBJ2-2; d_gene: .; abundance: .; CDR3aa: CASSWTGSYGGELFF; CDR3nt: TGTGCCAGCAGTTGGACGGGTTCGTACGGCGGGGAGCTGTTTTTT
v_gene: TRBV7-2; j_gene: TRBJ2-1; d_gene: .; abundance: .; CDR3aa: CASSWLGGYNEQFF; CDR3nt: TGTGCCAGCAGCTGGCTCGGGGGTTACAATGAGCAGTTCTTC
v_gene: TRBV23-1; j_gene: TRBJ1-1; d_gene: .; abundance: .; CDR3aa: CASSQSTGSSAMNTEAFF; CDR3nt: TGCGCCAGCAGTCAATCGACCGGGTCATCTGCCATGAACACTGAAGCTTTCTTT
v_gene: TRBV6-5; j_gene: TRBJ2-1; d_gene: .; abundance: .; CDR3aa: CASSRRQVKSGRNEQFF; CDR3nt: TGTGCCAGCAGTCGGAGACAGGTCAAAAGCGGTAGGAATGAGCAGTTCTTC
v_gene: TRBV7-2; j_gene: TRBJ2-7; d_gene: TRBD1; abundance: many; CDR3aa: CASSLVEQGSEQYF; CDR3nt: TGTGCCAGCAGCTTAGTTGAACAGGGGAGCGAGCAGTACTTC
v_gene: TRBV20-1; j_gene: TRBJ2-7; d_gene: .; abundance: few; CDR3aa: CSGGPKPGYEQYF; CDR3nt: TGCAGTGGGGGACCGAAACCCGGCTACGAGCAGTACTTC
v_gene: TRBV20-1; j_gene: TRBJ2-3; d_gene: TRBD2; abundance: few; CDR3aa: CSASTSGGSGDPDTQYF; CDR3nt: TGCAGTGCTTCGACTAGCGGGGGGTCCGGGGACCCAGATACGCAGTATTTT
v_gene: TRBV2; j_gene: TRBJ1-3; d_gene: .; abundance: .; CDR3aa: CASSPNTGLGGSTIYF; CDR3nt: TGTGCCAGCAGCCCTAACACAGGGCTCGGAGGAAGCACCATATATTTT
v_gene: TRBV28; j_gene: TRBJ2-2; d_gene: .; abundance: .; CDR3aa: CASSPAGRAVYTGELFF; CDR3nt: TGTGCCAGCAGTCCCGCGGGCAGGGCAGTTTACACCGGGGAGCTGTTTTTT
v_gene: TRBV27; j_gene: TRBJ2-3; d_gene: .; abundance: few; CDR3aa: CASRPLTTDTQYF; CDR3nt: TGTGCCAGCAGGCCCTTAACCACAGATACGCAGTATTTT
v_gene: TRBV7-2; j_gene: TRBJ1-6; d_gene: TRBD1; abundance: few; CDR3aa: CASSLEAGGPYNSPLHF; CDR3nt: TGTGCCAGCAGCTTAGAGGCAGGGGGCCCTTATAATTCACCCCTCCACTTT
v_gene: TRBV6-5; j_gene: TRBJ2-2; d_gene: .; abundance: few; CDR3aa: CASSYTGPANTGELFF; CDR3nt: TGTGCCAGCAGCTACACGGGGCCAGCGAACACCGGGGAGCTGTTTTTT
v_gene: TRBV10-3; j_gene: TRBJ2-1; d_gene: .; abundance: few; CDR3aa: CAISDPTGAGEQFF; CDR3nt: TGTGCCATCAGTGACCCGACGGGGGCTGGTGAGCAGTTCTTC
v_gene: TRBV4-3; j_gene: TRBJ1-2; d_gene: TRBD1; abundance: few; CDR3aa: CASSLRAWTGYGYTF; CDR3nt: TGCGCCAGCAGCCTCCGAGCGTGGACAGGCTATGGCTACACCTTC
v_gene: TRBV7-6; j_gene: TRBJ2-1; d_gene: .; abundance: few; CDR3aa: CASSPGDGNEQFF; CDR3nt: TGTGCCAGCAGCCCCGGGGATGGGAATGAGCAGTTCTTC
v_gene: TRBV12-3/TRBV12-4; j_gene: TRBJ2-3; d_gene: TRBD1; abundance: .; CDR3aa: CASSPRQGVITDTQYF; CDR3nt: TGTGCCAGCAGTCCCCGACAGGGGGTAATCACAGATACGCAGTATTTT
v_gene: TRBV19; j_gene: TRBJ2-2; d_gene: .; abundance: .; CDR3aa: CASSILISTGELFF; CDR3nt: TGTGCCAGTAGTATACTTATAAGCACCGGGGAGCTGTTTTTT
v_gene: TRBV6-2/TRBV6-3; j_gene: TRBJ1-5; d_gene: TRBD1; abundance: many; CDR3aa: CASTQQGNQPQHF; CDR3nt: TGTGCCAGCACCCAACAGGGGAATCAGCCCCAGCATTTT
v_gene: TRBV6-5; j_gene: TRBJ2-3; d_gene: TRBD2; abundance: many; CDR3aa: CASTGGPADTQYF; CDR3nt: TGTGCCAGCACGGGGGGGCCCGCAGATACGCAGTATTTT
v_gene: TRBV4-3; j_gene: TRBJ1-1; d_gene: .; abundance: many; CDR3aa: CASSQGKTGNLNTEAFF; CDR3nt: TGCGCCAGCAGCCAAGGGAAAACAGGGAATTTGAACACTGAAGCTTTCTTT
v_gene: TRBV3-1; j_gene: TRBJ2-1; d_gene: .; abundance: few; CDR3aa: CASSQPLRTGENEQFF; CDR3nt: TGTGCCAGCAGCCAACCTCTTAGGACGGGGGAGAATGAGCAGTTCTTC
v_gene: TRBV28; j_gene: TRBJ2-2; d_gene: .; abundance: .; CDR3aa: CASSELWGGELFF; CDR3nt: TGTGCCAGCAGTGAGCTATGGGGCGGGGAGCTGTTTTTT
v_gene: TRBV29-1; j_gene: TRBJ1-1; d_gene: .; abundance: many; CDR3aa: CSVLGRTEAFF; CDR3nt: TGCAGCGTCCTCGGACGGACTGAAGCTTTCTTT
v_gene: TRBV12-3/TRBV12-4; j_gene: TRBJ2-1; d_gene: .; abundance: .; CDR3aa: CASTRGAASYNEQFF; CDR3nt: TGTGCCAGCACTCGCGGGGCGGCTTCCTACAATGAGCAGTTCTTC
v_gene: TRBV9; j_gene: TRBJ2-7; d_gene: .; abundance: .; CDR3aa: CASSRRGSDEQYF; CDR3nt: TGTGCCAGCAGCCGTCGGGGGTCGGACGAGCAGTACTTC
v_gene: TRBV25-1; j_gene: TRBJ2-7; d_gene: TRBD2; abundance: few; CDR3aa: CASSEFRGGSYEQYF; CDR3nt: TGTGCCAGCAGTGAATTTCGGGGAGGGTCCTACGAGCAGTACTTC
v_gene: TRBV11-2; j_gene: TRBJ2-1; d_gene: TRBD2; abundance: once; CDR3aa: CASSFLAGGNNEQFF; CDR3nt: TGTGCCAGCAGCTTTCTAGCGGGGGGTAACAATGAGCAGTTCTTC
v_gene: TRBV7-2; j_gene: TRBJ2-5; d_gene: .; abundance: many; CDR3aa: CASSTGLSGTPQETQYF; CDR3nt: TGTGCCAGCAGTACTGGGTTGTCAGGGACACCTCAAGAGACCCAGTACTTC
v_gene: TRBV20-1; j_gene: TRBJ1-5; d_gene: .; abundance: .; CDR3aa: CSARDGGTGQPQHF; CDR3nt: TGCAGTGCTAGAGATGGTGGCACGGGTCAGCCCCAGCATTTT
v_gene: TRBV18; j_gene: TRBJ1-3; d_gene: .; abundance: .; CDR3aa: CASSALTGSGNTIYF; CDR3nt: TGTGCCAGCTCAGCCCTGACAGGATCTGGAAACACCATATATTTT
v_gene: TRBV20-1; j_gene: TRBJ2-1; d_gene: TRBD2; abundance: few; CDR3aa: CSARAGGPYNEQFF; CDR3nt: TGCAGTGCCAGAGCGGGGGGGCCCTACAATGAGCAGTTCTTC
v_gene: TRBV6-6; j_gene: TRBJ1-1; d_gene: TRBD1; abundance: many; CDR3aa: CASSSLTGGNTEAFF; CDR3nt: TGTGCCAGCAGTAGTCTCACAGGGGGTAACACTGAAGCTTTCTTT
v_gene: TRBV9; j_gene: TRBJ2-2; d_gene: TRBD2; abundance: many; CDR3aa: CASSPSGRLAGYTGELFF; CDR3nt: TGTGCCAGCAGCCCCTCGGGGCGGCTAGCGGGTTACACCGGGGAGCTGTTTTTT
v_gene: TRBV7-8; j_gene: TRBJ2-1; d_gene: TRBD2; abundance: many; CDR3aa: CASISGGAYNEQFF; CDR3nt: TGTGCCAGCATCAGCGGGGGGGCCTACAATGAGCAGTTCTTC
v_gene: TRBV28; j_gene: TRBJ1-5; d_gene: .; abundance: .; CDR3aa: CASSLWNQPQHF; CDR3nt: TGTGCCAGCAGTTTATGGAACCAGCCCCAGCATTTT
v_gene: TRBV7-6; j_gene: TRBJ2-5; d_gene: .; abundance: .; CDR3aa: CASSWDEETQYF; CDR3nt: TGTGCCAGCAGTTGGGACGAGGAGACCCAGTACTTC
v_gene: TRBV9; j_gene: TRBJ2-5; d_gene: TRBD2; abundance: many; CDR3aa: CASSASIGTSAQETQYF; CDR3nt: TGTGCCAGCAGCGCCTCCATAGGGACTAGCGCCCAAGAGACCCAGTACTTC
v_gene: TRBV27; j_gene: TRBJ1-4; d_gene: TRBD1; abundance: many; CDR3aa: CASSYDRADEKLFF; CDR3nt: TGTGCCAGCAGCTACGACAGGGCTGACGAAAAACTGTTTTTT
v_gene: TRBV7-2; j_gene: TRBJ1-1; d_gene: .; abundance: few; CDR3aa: CASSLGGTTRAEAFF; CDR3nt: TGTGCCAGCAGCTTAGGTGGCACAACCCGAGCTGAAGCTTTCTTT
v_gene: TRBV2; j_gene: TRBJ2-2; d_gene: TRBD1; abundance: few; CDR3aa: CASTGAPGQGYTGELFF; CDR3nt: TGTGCCAGCACTGGGGCCCCCGGACAGGGTTACACCGGGGAGCTGTTTTTT